The rows below give T cell receptor beta chains drawn from one sample of a study of shared clonotypes between healthy human individuals. Sequencing was performed with immunoSEQ multiplex PCR; in TCRdb, only in-frame clones are kept and a portion is missing. The table records 2 million to 2.5 million clones, roughly 95% of them present only once. The source material was naive CD4+ T cells sorted from blood. The receptors come from a man aged 18 to 29 in good health. The CDR3 runs from the conserved cysteine through the conserved F or W. The D gene is left open where the match is weak. For some rows the clone size is stated as once, few or many, or as a class when expanded; others skip it.

j_call v_call clone_size d_call cdr3_aa cdr3_nt
TRBJ2-7 TRBV5-8 - - CASSSRTLYEQYF TGTGCCAGCAGCTCCCGGACTCTATACGAGCAGTACTTC
TRBJ2-5 TRBV2 - - CASSALVETQYF TGTGCCAGCAGTGCGCTAGTAGAGACCCAGTACTTC
TRBJ1-1 TRBV18 once TRBD1 CASSQGTGGNTEAFF TGTGCCAGCTCACAGGGGACAGGGGGGAACACTGAAGCTTTCTTT
TRBJ2-5 TRBV4-1 - TRBD2 CASSQDLFSETSGQETQYF TGCGCCAGCAGCCAAGATCTGTTCTCGGAGACTAGCGGGCAAGAGACCCAGTACTTC
TRBJ2-7 TRBV7-2 - - CASRGAGLSSYEQYF TGTGCCAGCCGAGGAGCAGGTCTGAGCTCCTACGAGCAGTACTTC
TRBJ1-6 TRBV2 once TRBD1 CARTGANNSPLHF TGTGCCAGGACAGGGGCGAATAATTCACCCCTCCACTTT
TRBJ2-3 TRBV7-9 - TRBD1 CASSSYLTGGATDTQYF TGTGCCAGCAGCTCATACCTGACAGGGGGCGCAACAGATACGCAGTATTTT
TRBJ1-1 TRBV2 - TRBD1 CATYGQGNTEAFF TGTGCCACCTACGGACAGGGGAACACTGAAGCTTTCTTT
TRBJ2-5 TRBV5-1 - - CASSLGGGRETQYF TGCGCCAGCAGCTTGGGGGGCGGCCGGGAGACCCAGTACTTC
TRBJ2-7 TRBV6-5 - - CASGRGEYYEQYF TGTGCCAGCGGGCGTGGGGAATACTACGAGCAGTACTTC
TRBJ1-2 TRBV2 once - CASSPIGGAPNYGYTF TGTGCCAGCAGTCCAATTGGGGGGGCTCCTAACTATGGCTACACCTTC
TRBJ2-5 TRBV6-6 once - CASTLQTQETQYF TGTGCCAGCACACTGCAGACCCAAGAGACCCAGTACTTC
TRBJ2-4 TRBV6-5 - TRBD1 CASSTGAKNIQYF TGTGCCAGCAGTACAGGGGCAAAAAACATTCAGTACTTC
TRBJ2-7 TRBV10-3 - TRBD2 CAIPESASGRSYEQYF TGTGCCATTCCCGAAAGTGCTAGCGGGAGGAGCTACGAGCAGTACTTC
TRBJ2-7 TRBV6-6 - TRBD2 CASSYSTSGSGEQYF TGTGCCAGCAGTTACTCGACTAGCGGGAGTGGCGAGCAGTACTTC
TRBJ2-5 TRBV7-7 - TRBD2 CASSLAGEAGETQYF TGTGCTAGCAGCTTAGCGGGGGAGGCGGGAGAGACCCAGTACTTC
TRBJ1-6 TRBV5-4 once TRBD1 CASSSGQGAGNSPLHF TGTGCCAGCAGCTCGGGACAGGGGGCGGGAAATTCACCCCTCCACTTT
TRBJ2-7 TRBV6-6 - - CASKGGNEQYF TGTGCCAGCAAAGGCGGGAACGAGCAGTACTTC
TRBJ1-6 TRBV6-1 - TRBD1 CASSESGGSYNSPLHF TGTGCCAGCAGTGAGTCAGGGGGCTCCTATAATTCACCCCTCCACTTT
TRBJ2-5 TRBV20-1 - - CSADGSETQYF TGCAGTGCTGACGGATCGGAGACCCAGTACTTC
TRBJ1-5 TRBV30 - - CAWSEEMLGQPQHF TGTGCCTGGAGTGAGGAGATGCTTGGACAGCCCCAGCATTTT
TRBJ1-6 TRBV28 - TRBD1 CASSPGGQGNSPLHF TGTGCCAGCAGCCCGGGGGGACAGGGAAATTCACCCCTCCACTTT
TRBJ2-7 TRBV7-2 - - CASSALSYEQYF TGTGCCAGCAGCGCCCTCTCCTACGAGCAGTACTTC
TRBJ2-3 TRBV7-9 - TRBD2 CASSFRTSGTDTQYF TGTGCCAGCAGCTTCAGGACTAGTGGCACAGATACGCAGTATTTT
TRBJ2-4 TRBV7-2 - - CASTPGGAKNIQYF TGTGCCAGCACCCCCGGGGGAGCCAAAAACATTCAGTACTTC
TRBJ1-4 TRBV28 - - CASSSGTQREKLFF TGTGCCAGCAGTTCAGGGACCCAGCGGGAAAAACTGTTTTTT
TRBJ2-3 TRBV5-1 - TRBD1 CASSSTGGTDTQYF TGCGCCAGCAGCTCGACAGGGGGGACAGATACGCAGTATTTT
TRBJ2-7 TRBV13 - TRBD1 CASSADRGEQYF TGTGCCAGCAGCGCGGACAGGGGAGAGCAGTACTTC
TRBJ2-1 TRBV11-2 - - CASSLSPTVGNEQFF TGTGCCAGCAGCTTAAGCCCGACGGTGGGGAATGAGCAGTTCTTC
TRBJ2-7 TRBV6-5 once - CASSYSRGPYEQYF TGTGCCAGCAGTTACAGCAGGGGCCCCTACGAGCAGTACTTC
TRBJ2-5 TRBV28 - - CASSNRLQETQYF TGTGCCAGCAGTAATAGGCTCCAAGAGACCCAGTACTTC
TRBJ2-7 TRBV7-2 - - CASSNYGSASYEQYF TGTGCCAGCAGCAATTACGGGAGCGCCTCCTACGAGCAGTACTTC
TRBJ1-2 TRBV4-3 - - CASSQERGRINYGYTF TGCGCCAGCAGCCAAGAAAGGGGACGGATCAACTATGGCTACACCTTC
TRBJ1-3 TRBV18 - - CASSPPSIGWGNTIYF TGTGCCAGCTCACCACCTTCGATTGGTTGGGGAAACACCATATATTTT
TRBJ2-7 TRBV11-3 once TRBD2 CASSLGLAGDEQYF TGTGCCAGCAGCTTAGGGCTAGCGGGAGATGAGCAGTACTTC
TRBJ2-7 TRBV18 - TRBD1 CASSTTGGNEQYF TGTGCCAGCTCAACGACAGGGGGTAACGAGCAGTACTTC
TRBJ2-2 TRBV9 once TRBD2 CASSVLSGGTGELFF TGTGCCAGCAGCGTATTGAGCGGGGGAACCGGGGAGCTGTTTTTT
TRBJ2-7 TRBV9 - TRBD1 CASSAVCLSQGEPYEQYF TGTGCCAGCAGCGCCGTATGCCTGTCACAGGGGGAACCCTACGAGCAGTACTTC
TRBJ1-6 TRBV14 few TRBD1 CASRNAGTGLNSPLHF TGTGCCAGCAGGAACGCCGGGACAGGGCTTAATTCACCCCTCCACTTT
TRBJ1-2 TRBV4-1 once - CASSQDTARANYGYTF TGCGCCAGCAGCCAAGATACCGCCAGAGCTAACTATGGCTACACCTTC
TRBJ2-7 TRBV7-9 - TRBD1 CASSRDRLGLYEQYF TGTGCCAGCAGCAGGGACAGGTTGGGTCTTTACGAGCAGTACTTC
TRBJ2-1 TRBV13 - - CASNSRMALSYNEQFF TGTGCCAGCAACTCGAGGATGGCGCTCTCCTACAATGAGCAGTTCTTC
TRBJ2-4 TRBV6-5 - - CASSYSGPGNIQYF TGTGCCAGCAGTTACTCAGGCCCCGGAAACATTCAGTACTTC
TRBJ2-7 TRBV7-2 - - CASSLVGGSGYEQYF TGTGCCAGCAGCTTAGTGGGCGGGTCCGGCTACGAGCAGTACTTC
TRBJ1-1 TRBV6-5 - TRBD1 CASRIRTGGTEAFF TGTGCCAGCAGGATAAGGACAGGGGGCACTGAAGCTTTCTTT
TRBJ1-1 TRBV9 - - CASSVDVNTEAFF TGTGCCAGCAGCGTAGATGTGAACACTGAAGCTTTCTTT
TRBJ1-1 TRBV29-1 - - CSVSRNTEAFF TGCAGCGTTAGCAGGAACACTGAAGCTTTCTTT
TRBJ2-7 TRBV5-1 - - CASSLDGTLFSYEQYF TGCGCCAGCAGCTTGGATGGGACCCTTTTTTCCTACGAGCAGTACTTC
TRBJ2-7 TRBV18 - - CASSSDSSDQYF TGTGCCAGCTCCTCGGACAGCTCCGACCAGTACTTC
TRBJ1-2 TRBV5-1 - - CASSLGRTDPYGYTF TGCGCCAGCAGCTTGGGCCGGACAGACCCCTATGGCTACACCTTC
TRBJ1-2 TRBV28 once - CASSLSGTGYTF TGTGCCAGCAGTTTATCGGGGACGGGCTACACCTTC
TRBJ2-7 TRBV5-1 - TRBD1 CASSSEGTGAYEQYF TGCGCCAGCAGCTCCGAGGGGACAGGGGCCTACGAGCAGTACTTC